This T cell receptor (beta chain) was sequenced for a study of shared clonotypes between healthy human individuals (dated by TCRdb to the early 2020s). Regarding the research as a whole: The cohort included a few men and a couple of women between 18 and 49 years of age. Each donor's leukapheresis produced roughly between about 0.9 and 9.5 billion PBMCs. To increase sequencing depth and limit assay-specific biases, TCR repertoire library preparation and sequencing were carried out by different laboratories using diverse techniques. The study deeply sequenced blood TCR repertoires of five healthy adults to estimate repertoire size and the extent of clonotype sharing between individuals. For each donor, CD4 naive and CD4 memory were each given three plates, CD8 naive was given two plates, and CD8 memory was given one plate.

The paper as a whole reports these results and caveats: Even with the large sequencing depth, rarefaction of the sorted-subset datasets indicated that sequencing was incomplete. Pairwise subsampling indicated that sequencing depth was expected to affect the degree of clonotype sharing among donors. Estimated clonotype richness was generally larger for naive than for memory subsets. Sampling was restricted to blood, and TCR repertoires in tissues likely differ from the TCR repertoires found in blood. Across a few donors, approximately 5% of naive CD4, more than 3% of naive CD8, 2.3% of memory CD4, and approximately 0.4% of memory CD8 clonotypes were shared. Compared with non-shared clonotypes, clonotypes shared by all four sorted-subset donors had higher generation probabilities. The genetic and exposure-history diversity represented was limited by the small number of donors.

According to the germline V gene, CDR1 reads SGHAT and CDR2 reads FQNNGV. V lost 5 bases and J lost 1 base; the stretch between them is 11 bases long. The cysteine opens and the phenylalanine closes a CDR3 of 14 amino acids. Kept here is only the CDR3 DNA, which spans 42 bases and is read in frame from base 1. The donors were healthy, HIV-negative adults with no recently reported acute infections or vaccinations. Every donor was a Caucasian adult living in Nashville, Tennessee, USA. CD4+ T cells were enriched through magnetic negative selection, after which naive cells were positively selected on CD45RA and the remaining negative fraction served as the memory subset. After blood collection by leukapheresis, PBMCs were isolated using Ficoll-Histopaque density gradient centrifugation and then cryopreserved in the vapor phase of liquid nitrogen. Purity and quantity of every magnetically sorted T cell population were checked by analytical flow cytometry. From each sorted fraction, genomic DNA was isolated and quantified by UV absorbance on a Nanodrop 2000c.

This clone came up a few times. Its antigen remains unidentified. Base qualities are not provided; no much larger clone lies one nucleotide away. TCR CDR3 regions were amplified from genomic DNA by multiplex PCR using the deep immunoSEQ assay. For each cell subset, the extracted genomic DNA was distributed evenly across all wells of several immunoSEQ 96-well plates, and each plate served as one replicate. For sorted subsets, 150 to 250 ng of genomic DNA, equivalent to roughly 33,000 T cell genomes, went into each replicate PCR. Purified libraries were measured with a Qubit 3.0 fluorometer, size-checked on a Bioanalyzer 2100, and measured again with the KAPA Library Quantification kit. Every immunoSEQ 96-well plate was sequenced on a separate single-read 150-cycle Illumina NextSeq 550 flow cell. In the original analysis: Because only junctional sequences without quality scores were contained in the immunoSEQ output, filtering matching that applied to full-length reads could not be performed. Sequences were annotated with PyIR, a Python wrapper for IgBLAST v1.9, using IMGT germline references to assign V/J genes and CDR3. Any read was removed if the V/J assignment was weak (E-value above 1e-6), the CDR3 was missing, or the read contained stop codons, out-of-frame junctions, or ambiguous translated residues. V3J clonotypes were defined as sequences sharing the same inferred V gene, J gene, and CDR3 amino acid sequence. To compute the percentage overlap between repertoires, the number of shared unique clonotypes was divided by the size of the smaller repertoire. Three approaches were used to assess repertoire richness: RTK rarefaction, the Chao1 estimator, and Recon v2.1 estimates of unobserved clonotypes. Generation probabilities for all TCRbeta clonotypes obtained by the gDNA method from a handful of donors were computed using OLGA. TCRdb stores this immuneACCESS table with in-frame sequences only. Part of the clones is absent; in the studies checked, under half of the shortfall reflects unresolved V genes, and no reason is known for the rest. V and J calls and clone size follow that table, whereas D and trimming were derived from the DNA. In this sample the table shows around 980,000 clones, 75% to 85% of which occur a single time. 0.5% to 0.65% of the sample lies in the top ten.

This TCR came from a man between 18 and 29 years old in good health. Some clones in this sample may be carry-over from other donors' samples. The sequenced sample consisted of memory CD4+ T cells from PBMCs. The cell subset or site label, read with the paper, signifies: CD45RA-negative fraction. In this chain, TRBV11-2 is recombined with TRBJ1-1; no D gene is confidently identified. The CDR3 here reads CASSTRTGNTEAFF. The bases read TGTGCCAGCAGCACCCGGACGGGGAACACTGAAGCTTTCTTT.